This is a list of T cell receptor beta chains from one sample in a study of OX40 agonist ivuxolimab in advanced cancers. The protocol was immunoSEQ multiplex PCR, while the TCRdb copy is restricted to in-frame clones and leaves out a portion. Of tens of thousands of clones in the sample, about 86% were seen once. The sequencing used CD4+ or CD8+ T cells sorted from blood, collected in a trial of the OX40 agonist ivuxolimab. Source of these receptors: an adult with an advanced solid tumor such as melanoma, head and neck, liver or kidney cancer. Each CDR3 is given without its conserved first and last residue. Fields, in order: CDR3 protein, V gene, J gene.

CDR3aa: ASSPVANPPYNEQF
v_gene: TRBV18
j_gene: TRBJ2-1

CDR3aa: ASSYGLAGGDTQY
v_gene: TRBV28
j_gene: TRBJ2-3

CDR3aa: ASSRGGQGIATNEKLF
v_gene: TRBV7-9
j_gene: TRBJ1-4

CDR3aa: ASTLSTTGSTYEQY
v_gene: TRBV7-9
j_gene: TRBJ2-7

CDR3aa: ASSLGLAGDTQY
v_gene: TRBV7-2
j_gene: TRBJ2-3

CDR3aa: ASSLGYMNRDRGDEQY
v_gene: TRBV5-1
j_gene: TRBJ2-7

CDR3aa: ASSYGAATNEKLF
v_gene: TRBV6-5
j_gene: TRBJ1-4

CDR3aa: ASSTATGNEAGANVLT
v_gene: TRBV5-8
j_gene: TRBJ2-6

CDR3aa: ASSTGASGNTIY
v_gene: TRBV6-5
j_gene: TRBJ1-3

CDR3aa: ASSLEGEGDEAF
v_gene: TRBV7-6
j_gene: TRBJ1-1

CDR3aa: ASSWTRSNQPQH
v_gene: TRBV6-5
j_gene: TRBJ1-5

CDR3aa: ASSPQGQGAKTQY
v_gene: TRBV28
j_gene: TRBJ2-5

CDR3aa: ASSYHQTGPNTEAF
v_gene: TRBV6-5
j_gene: TRBJ1-1

CDR3aa: ASGAAQGQISAF
v_gene: TRBV5-1
j_gene: TRBJ1-1

CDR3aa: ASSQGLHGLGTPLH
v_gene: TRBV4-1
j_gene: TRBJ1-6

CDR3aa: ASSLEGAYNEKLF
v_gene: TRBV5-1
j_gene: TRBJ1-4

CDR3aa: ASSLLGEQF
v_gene: TRBV5-8
j_gene: TRBJ2-1

CDR3aa: ASSARGLAGSNEQF
v_gene: TRBV9
j_gene: TRBJ2-1

CDR3aa: ASSLIASGNTIY
v_gene: TRBV5-6
j_gene: TRBJ1-3

CDR3aa: ASSPQDEKLF
v_gene: TRBV6-1
j_gene: TRBJ1-4

CDR3aa: AISEAQRGDNEQF
v_gene: TRBV10-3
j_gene: TRBJ2-1

CDR3aa: ASSLDIADEQY
v_gene: TRBV5-4
j_gene: TRBJ2-7

CDR3aa: AISGNYEQY
v_gene: TRBV10-3
j_gene: TRBJ2-7

CDR3aa: AWSTRGAQY
v_gene: TRBV30
j_gene: TRBJ2-5

CDR3aa: ASKGGARAQY
v_gene: TRBV19
j_gene: TRBJ2-5

CDR3aa: ASSLRTAGFYPEAF
v_gene: TRBV5-4
j_gene: TRBJ1-1

CDR3aa: ASRDGEGRRETQY
v_gene: TRBV2
j_gene: TRBJ2-5

CDR3aa: ASSLTTGTGANQPQH
v_gene: TRBV18
j_gene: TRBJ1-5

CDR3aa: ASRARGESYEQY
v_gene: TRBV6-1
j_gene: .

CDR3aa: ASRTSGGSYNEQF
v_gene: TRBV6-4
j_gene: TRBJ2-1

CDR3aa: ASSLDGHYGYT
v_gene: TRBV7-6
j_gene: TRBJ1-2

CDR3aa: ASSESPNTEAF
v_gene: TRBV25-1
j_gene: TRBJ1-1

CDR3aa: ASSLFVRGAYNQPQH
v_gene: TRBV5-5
j_gene: TRBJ1-5

CDR3aa: ASSERASGPYNEQF
v_gene: TRBV2
j_gene: TRBJ2-1

CDR3aa: ASSQDNDFKETQY
v_gene: TRBV4-2
j_gene: TRBJ2-5

CDR3aa: ASSEGTGDYNEQF
v_gene: TRBV7-3
j_gene: TRBJ2-1

CDR3aa: ASSLNVDSDTQY
v_gene: TRBV5-1
j_gene: TRBJ2-3

CDR3aa: AISETDSLNSPLH
v_gene: TRBV10-3
j_gene: TRBJ1-6

CDR3aa: ASTQGGGDTQY
v_gene: TRBV2
j_gene: TRBJ2-3

CDR3aa: AIHRSAYNSPLH
v_gene: TRBV14
j_gene: TRBJ1-6

CDR3aa: ASRAGSYNEQF
v_gene: TRBV5-1
j_gene: TRBJ2-1

CDR3aa: ASSPGSSGVQETQY
v_gene: TRBV27
j_gene: TRBJ2-5

CDR3aa: ASSPGLPPNEQF
v_gene: TRBV4-2
j_gene: TRBJ2-1

CDR3aa: ASGLATGTNTGELF
v_gene: TRBV12-5
j_gene: TRBJ2-2

CDR3aa: ASTPGVKPGELF
v_gene: TRBV6-6
j_gene: TRBJ2-2

CDR3aa: ASSPPWTGSYEQY
v_gene: TRBV18
j_gene: TRBJ2-7

CDR3aa: ASSDGTAHLETQY
v_gene: TRBV5-1
j_gene: TRBJ2-5

CDR3aa: AWSWGGGQPQH
v_gene: TRBV30
j_gene: TRBJ1-5

CDR3aa: ASSLGTGRETQY
v_gene: TRBV28
j_gene: TRBJ2-5

CDR3aa: ASGLVRTGGPRNGYT
v_gene: TRBV12-5
j_gene: TRBJ1-2